The following is a TCR beta chain sequence with its context. No antigen is known for it. All of the sorted populations showed purity greater than 98%. Germline V gene lookup returns CDR1 SGHRS and CDR2 YFSETQ. CDR3 length: 13 residues. V shed 4 bases and J 7 bases; nucleotides not matched to a gene: 3. As every portion of the isolated RNA was reverse transcribed, the sequencing read expressed TCRB transcripts. Measured with immunoSEQ multiplex PCR; TCRdb has only the in-frame clones, and not every one. The sample gives 300,000 to 400,000 clones, about a tenth of which show up once; roughly 1% is in the top ten. The data were obtained in a study of beta chain features in type 1 diabetes. Overall study results and limits: All four CD4+ subsets from Type 1 diabetes patients carried moderately but significantly shorter TCRB CDR3s. It was not settled here whether HLA type affects TCRB rearrangement.

Sequences were obtained from central memory CD4+ T cells from blood. The rearrangement uses TRBV5-1 and TRBJ1-5, with 9 bases aligning to TRBD1. The TCR sequence derives from a young man with type 1 diabetes. CDR3 loop: CASSGGQGQPQHF. CDR3 bases: TGCGCCAGCAGCGGGGGACAGGGACAGCCCCAGCATTTT. The whole variable domain, remainder taken from reference TRBV5-1 and TRBJ1-5, is KAGVTQTPRYLIKTRGQQVTLSCSPISGHRSVSWYQQTPGQGLQFLFEYFSETQRNKGNFPGRFSGRQFSNSRSEMNVSTLELGDSALYLCASSGGQGQPQHFGDGTRLSIL.